Presented here are 24 T cell receptor beta chains from one specimen sequenced in a study of ipilimumab plus nivolumab after autologous stem cell transplantation. The table came from immunoSEQ multiplex PCR; TCRdb's copy has only in-frame clones and leaves some out. The sample consists of fewer than 950 clones, approximately 73% of them appearing once. Material: PBMCs, obtained in a trial of ipilimumab plus nivolumab as post-transplant consolidation. The source is a male donor with primary mediastinal lymphoma.

CDR3 amino acids: CASSVEGSSGNTIYF. Written as DNA, the CDR3 is TGTGCCAGCAGCGTAGAGGGGTCCTCTGGAAACACCATATATTTT. The rearrangement joins TRBV9 to TRBJ1-3; D perhaps matches TRBD1 (5 bases). The CDR3 loop spans 15 amino acids. CDR1 SGDLS and CDR2 YYNGEE come from the germline V gene. V was trimmed by 0 bases and J by 0 bases, leaving 7 bases between them.

This chain joins TRBV18 and TRBJ2-5; 13 bases align to TRBD2. The V gene end was trimmed by 5 bases and the J gene end by 5 bases; junction bases not matched to a gene: 11. Germline-derived CDR1 and CDR2 are KGHSH and LQKENI. The CDR3 extends over 17 amino acids. CDR3 nucleotides: TGTGCCAGCTCAAGCTACCGACTAGCGGGAGGCGGCGAGACCCAGTACTTC. It encodes CASSSYRLAGGGETQYF.

V usage is TRBV30 and J usage is TRBJ1-1; D remains ambiguous. CDR1 GTSNPN and CDR2 SVGIG come from the germline V gene (reference sequence). This CDR3 is built from 13 residues. The V gene lost 4 bases and the J gene lost 1 base, with 10 bases spanning the gap. This chain's CDR3 is CAWTRQANTEAFF. DNA for the CDR3: TGTGCCTGGACGCGGCAAGCGAACACTGAAGCTTTCTTT.

This chain joins TRBV11-2 and TRBJ2-3; D possibly corresponds to TRBD2 (6 bases). There are 18 residues in the CDR3. CDR1 SGHAT and CDR2 FQNNGV come from the germline V gene. V lost 3 bases, J lost 1 base, and 20 bases lay in between. Here the CDR3 DNA reads TGTGCCAGCAGCTTTATTAGCCGTAGCGGAGGGGGCACAGATACGCAGTATTTT. This sequence encodes CASSFISRSGGGTDTQYF.

The chain is built from TRBV6-1 and TRBJ1-1, with 7 bases aligning to TRBD1. The CDR3 contains 13 residues. Germline V lookup: CDR1 MNHNS, CDR2 SASEGT. The V and J ends lost 8 bases and 0 bases, in that order; junction bases with no gene match: 3. Here the CDR3 reads CASRQGLNTEAFF. The CDR3 DNA reads TGTGCCAGCCGACAGGGTTTGAACACTGAAGCTTTCTTT.

The V call is TRBV6-1, the J call TRBJ2-5, with a possible D match to TRBD2 (6 bases). The CDR3 has 15 amino acids. The germline CDR1 and CDR2 sequences are MNHNS and SASEGT. The V gene lost 11 bases and the J gene lost 2 bases, with 21 bases spanning the gap. DNA of the CDR3: TGTGCCGGAAGTCAGGGTTCCGGGAGACAAGAGACCCAGTACTTC. It specifies CAGSQGSGRQETQYF.

The gene calls are TRBV2 and TRBJ2-5, with 12 positions matching TRBD2. The CDR3 is made up of 16 amino acids. Germline-derived CDR1 and CDR2 are SNHLY and FYNNEI. V lost 3 bases to trimming and J lost 5 bases; unmatched junction nucleotides: 7. The CDR3 region has the DNA TGTGCCAGCAGTGAGCTAGCGGGAGGGCCCGGGGAGACCCAGTACTTC. As protein: CASSELAGGPGETQYF.

This clone has a single count. The chain links TRBV7-4 to TRBJ1-2; TRBD1 matches at 8 bases. The trim removed 3 bases at V and 0 bases at J, leaving 6 bases unmatched. Germline V gene data show CDR1 as SGHVT and CDR2 as SQSDAQ. The CDR3 contains 16 residues. The CDR3 sequence is CASSFGTGGPNYGYTF. The CDR3, as DNA: TGTGCCAGCAGCTTCGGAACAGGGGGACCTAACTATGGCTACACCTTC.

This clone was picked up a small number of times. The rearrangement uses TRBV2 and TRBJ2-3; D is unclear. V lost 2 bases and J 4 bases, leaving 19 bases between the germline ends. Germline-derived CDR1 and CDR2 are SNHLY and FYNNEI. This CDR3 spans 17 amino acids. CDR3 residues: CASSESVGSLGPDTQYF. The CDR3 nucleotides are TGTGCCAGCAGTGAAAGCGTCGGGTCGTTGGGCCCAGATACGCAGTATTTT.

The genes are TRBV19 and TRBJ2-1; the match to TRBD2 covers 7 bases. Germline lookup yields CDR1 LNHDA and CDR2 SQIVND (reference sequence). After removal of 3 bases from V and 6 bases from J, the junction contained 11 bases not matched to a gene. This CDR3 contains 16 residues. The CDR3 nucleotides are TGTGCCAGTAGTATGCCGCGCGGGGGTGGTGGCAATGAGCAGTTCTTC. Residues: CASSMPRGGGGNEQFF.

The chain has TRBV5-5 and TRBJ2-3, with 12 bases fitting TRBD2. This CDR3 is 15 amino acids long. V lost 0 bases and J lost 5; bases outside the gene matches: 1. CDR1 and CDR2 from the germline V gene are SGHKS and YYEKEE (reference sequence). CDR3 nucleotides: TGTGCCAGCAGCTTGGGACTAGCGGGGGTAGATACGCAGTATTTT. Translation gives CASSLGLAGVDTQYF.

The chain recombines TRBV5-6 with TRBJ2-5; D remains ambiguous. V was pared by 1 base and J by 3 bases, with 19 bases between. This CDR3 comprises 17 residues. CDR1 is SGHDT and CDR2 is YYEEEE in the germline V gene. CDR3 DNA: TGTGCCAGCAGCTTGAGCTACAGAGAAATCACAAAAGAGACCCAGTACTTC. Translating it yields CASSLSYREITKETQYF.

In its sample, this clone was seen a few times. This chain links TRBV7-2 with TRBJ1-1; no reliable D call. This CDR3 has 15 residues. CDR1 and CDR2 (germline): SGHTA, FQGNSA. With 6 bases removed from V and 0 bases from J, the gap between germline ends came to 14 bases. In DNA form, the CDR3 reads TGTGCCAGCAGTCCCTTTGGGAATTTGAACACTGAAGCTTTCTTT. Translated, it gives CASSPFGNLNTEAFF. The variable domain in full, completed from reference TRBV7-2 and TRBJ1-1, reads GAGVSQSPSNKVTEKGKDVELRCDPISGHTALYWYRQSLGQGLEFLIYFQGNSAPDKSGLPSDRFSAERTGGSVSTLTIQRTQQEDSAVYLCASSPFGNLNTEAFFGQGTRLTVV.

This clone was picked up a small number of times. The V gene is TRBV19, the J gene TRBJ1-1; 8 bases map to TRBD1. The germline gives CDR1 LNHDA, CDR2 SQIVND (reference sequence). The CDR3 loop spans 15 amino acids. V was clipped by 3 bases and J by 7 bases; unmatched bases: 10. The CDR3 here is CASSISAGGADEAFF. The CDR3 DNA sequence: TGTGCCAGTAGTATTAGCGCAGGGGGCGCGGATGAAGCTTTCTTT.

In its sample, this clone was seen once. The V call is TRBV11-1, the J call TRBJ2-7, with a weak D call TRBD1 (6 bases). The CDR3 runs 14 residues. Germline CDR1 is SGHAT and CDR2 is FQDESV (reference sequence). Trimming stripped 6 bases from V and 2 bases from J, with 14 bases between. CDR3 bases: TGTGCCAGCAGTTTTGGGCAGGGGACCTACGAGCAGTACTTC. This sequence encodes CASSFGQGTYEQYF.

This rearrangement joins TRBV28 to TRBJ2-5, with 10 bases matching TRBD2. The CDR3 has 18 amino acids. Unmatched junction bases numbered 14, after V lost 6 bases and J lost 1 base. In germline, CDR1 is MDHEN, CDR2 SYDVKM. CDR3 residues: CASRKLTLSGRSQETQYF. The DNA for the CDR3 is TGTGCCAGCAGGAAACTGACCCTTAGCGGGAGGTCCCAAGAGACCCAGTACTTC.

The rearrangement uses TRBV19 and TRBJ2-6, with 10 bases that match TRBD1. With V trimmed by 5 bases and J by 2 bases, 12 bases remained unmatched. The CDR3 consists of 19 residues. Germline loops: CDR1 LNHDA, CDR2 SQIVND (reference sequence). The CDR3 nucleotides read TGTGCCAGTAGTGCCTCCGGGACAGGGGCCCCCCCTGGGGCCAACGTCCTGACTTTC. It codes for CASSASGTGAPPGANVLTF. Combining the CDR3 with reference TRBV19 and TRBJ2-6 gives the whole variable domain DGGITQSPKYLFRKEGQNVTLSCEQNLNHDAMYWYRQDPGQGLRLIYYSQIVNDFQKGDIAEGYSVSREKKESFPLTVTSAQKNPTAFYLCASSASGTGAPPGANVLTFGAGSRLTVL.

The chain joins TRBV28 to TRBJ2-5; the D gene could be TRBD1 or TRBD2 (5 bases each). Per the germline V gene, CDR1 is MDHEN and CDR2 is SYDVKM. This CDR3 has 13 amino acids. V gave up 6 bases and J gave up 5 bases, with 13 bases separating them. CDR3: CASRPMGEETQYF. CDR3 coding DNA: TGTGCCAGCAGGCCCATGGGGGAGGAGACCCAGTACTTC.

This chain connects TRBV2 to TRBJ1-1; no definite D call. The CDR3 loop spans 13 amino acids. Deletions cut 0 bases from V and 9 bases from J, with 11 bases between. CDR1 and CDR2 (germline): SNHLY, FYNNEI. In nucleotides, the CDR3 is TGTGCCAGCAGTGAAGCGCGCGAGTCCCAAGCTTTCTTT. Its protein is CASSEARESQAFF.

V and J are TRBV11-2 and TRBJ2-7; D possibly matches TRBD1 or TRBD2 (5 bases each). Germline V CDR1 and CDR2: SGHAT, FQNNGV. V lost 2 bases and J lost 5, with 19 bases in between. This CDR3 contains 16 residues. The chain's CDR3 is CASSLIPSGRINEQYF. The CDR3, as DNA: TGTGCCAGCAGCTTAATCCCCTCGGGACGCATAAACGAGCAGTACTTC. Drawing the rest from reference TRBV11-2 and TRBJ2-7, the complete variable domain is EAGVAQSPRYKIIEKRQSVAFWCNPISGHATLYWYQQILGQGPKLLIQFQNNGVVDDSQLPKDRFSAERLKGVDSTLKIQPAKLEDSAVYLCASSLIPSGRINEQYFGPGTRLTVT.

The chain couples TRBV29-1 to TRBJ2-2, with D possibly called TRBD1 or TRBD2 (5 bases each). The CDR3 loop spans 15 amino acids. V shed 6 bases and J shed 6 bases, with 20 bases lying between them. Germline CDR1 is SQVTM and CDR2 is ANQGSEA. The CDR3 protein is CSVRADVWGPGELFF. The DNA for the CDR3 is TGCAGCGTACGAGCGGACGTTTGGGGCCCCGGGGAGCTGTTTTTT.

V and J are TRBV6-1 and TRBJ2-7; no clear D. Per the germline V gene, CDR1 is MNHNS and CDR2 is SASEGT. V was pared by 0 bases and J by 3 bases, with 12 bases between. The CDR3 sequence is 15 residues long. The CDR3 spells CASSEALTHDYEQYF. The DNA for the CDR3 is TGTGCCAGCAGTGAAGCGCTGACCCACGACTACGAGCAGTACTTC.

This clone was picked up a small number of times. The CDR3 here is CASSSVGQGDQPQHF. The DNA for the CDR3 is TGTGCCAGTAGTAGTGTCGGACAGGGGGATCAGCCCCAGCATTTT. This chain links TRBV19 with TRBJ1-5, with 10 bases that match TRBD1. V trimming: 4 bases; J trimming: 5 bases; junction bases outside the gene matches: 5. Germline CDR1 reads LNHDA; CDR2 reads SQIVND (reference sequence). This CDR3 is built from 15 residues. Complete variable domain (other parts from reference TRBV19 and TRBJ1-5): DGGITQSPKYLFRKEGQNVTLSCEQNLNHDAMYWYRQDPGQGLRLIYYSQIVNDFQKGDIAEGYSVSREKKESFPLTVTSAQKNPTAFYLCASSSVGQGDQPQHFGDGTRLSIL.

This clone was detected once. This sequence joins TRBV19 and TRBJ2-7, with D possibly being TRBD1 or TRBD2 (6 bases each). The germline V gene encodes CDR1 LNHDA and CDR2 SQIVND (reference sequence). V shed 5 bases and J shed 5 bases, with 19 bases lying between them. This CDR3 region has 15 residues. CDR3: CASSSRTGAADEQYF. CDR3 in DNA: TGTGCCAGTAGTTCCCGTACGGGGGCGGCCGACGAGCAGTACTTC.